The clone carrying this T cell receptor beta chain was counted ten times or more. Researchers made TCR beta libraries by using iRepertoire HTBI primers and running Arm-PCR on CDR3 regions. In TCRdb, the multiplex PCR reads were re-called with MiXCR into one record per CDR3 protein. This table has 440,000 or so distinct CDR3 sequences, around 14% appearing once. The source of the sample is a study of regulatory T cells in long-lasting Graves disease. This CDR3 spans 14 amino acids. V was cut by 8 bases and J by 1 base, with 13 bases left in between. Time point reported: newly diagnosed GD, antithyroid drugs for less than 3 months. With RNA extracted from PBMCs as input, the TCR library was made. This sample was also put to use in a study of T cells in Graves' hyperthyroidism and ophthalmopathy.

This specimen was peripheral blood mononuclear cells (PBMCs), taken at new diagnosis, from a patient treated with antithyroid drugs. This TCR came from a woman aged 25 to 39 with Graves disease. The genes are TRBV12-3 or TRBV12-4 and TRBJ2-3, with D tentatively TRBD1 (5 bases). CDR3 residues: CASGRIGGTDTQYF. The CDR3 DNA follows: TGTGCCAGCGGAAGGATAGGGGGCACAGATACGCAGTATTTT.